This section outlines one TCR beta chain sequence together with its context. The sample is drawn from a study of regulatory T cells in long-lasting Graves disease. TCR beta libraries were built with iRepertoire HTBI primers and Arm-PCR of CDR3 regions. TCRdb re-called the multiplex PCR reads with MiXCR, one entry per CDR3 protein. In the table there are fewer than 550,000 distinct CDR3 sequences, more than 15% of which are singletons. Specified time point: newly diagnosed GD, antithyroid drugs for less than 3 months. Extracted RNA from PBMCs served as the source of the TCR library. These data were also filed under a second study, of T cells in Graves' hyperthyroidism and ophthalmopathy.

This receptor was identified in a woman aged 35-65 years with Graves disease. The sequencing here drew on peripheral blood mononuclear cells (PBMCs), taken at new diagnosis, from a patient treated with antithyroid drugs.

The CDR3 DNA follows: TGTGCCAGTAGCGGGTCGGTAACGGTTGAAGCTTTCTTT. Amino acid sequence: CASSGSVTVEAFF. The J gene is TRBJ1-1, the V gene TRBV4-2; D ambiguous. CDR1 is LGHNA, CDR2 YNFKEQ, per germline. The CDR3 totals 13 residues. The V end lost 9 bases, the J end lost 7 bases, and 18 bases lay between the germline ends.